The 15 T cell receptor beta chains reported below all come from one sample, sequenced in a study of identical twins. In TCRdb, the 5' RACE reads were re-called with MiXCR into one record per CDR3 protein. In the table there are under 250,000 distinct CDR3 sequences, around 8% of which are singletons. A further study also used this sample, focusing on yellow fever vaccine responses in identical twins.

Source material: memory (CD45RO+) T cells sorted from blood. The receptor set was obtained from a woman aged 18 to 35 in good health.

This clonotype was seen ten or more times. The chain carries TRBV20-1 and TRBJ2-5; TRBD1 matches 8 bases. The trim removed 5 bases at V and 4 bases at J, leaving 6 bases unmatched. This CDR3 contains 13 residues. Germline-derived CDR1 and CDR2 are DFQATT and SNEGSKA (reference sequence). As DNA, the CDR3 is TGCAGTGCTCCCGGACAGGGAGGAGAGACCCAGTACTTC. Translating it yields CSAPGQGGETQYF.

This clonotype turned up a few times. The V gene is TRBV12-3 or TRBV12-4, the J gene TRBJ1-3; 7 bases agree with TRBD1. The CDR3 is 14 residues long. Trimming took 9 bases from V and 0 from J; bases not matched to a gene: 5. The CDR3 DNA reads as TGTGCCAGAAGGGACAGTAGCTCTGGAAACACCATATATTTT. Its protein is CARRDSSSGNTIYF.

About this clonotype: This may be a read error, as it is one base from a much larger clone. The final CDR3 position lacks the conserved phenylalanine or tryptophan, pointing to a likely read error. The chain uses TRBV20-1 and TRBJ2-4, with D possibly TRBD2 on 6 matching bases. The germline V gene encodes CDR1 DFQATT and CDR2 SNEGSKA (reference sequence). This CDR3 has 14 residues. Between the trimmed V and J ends, which lost 1 base and 7 bases, there was a span of 14 bases. CDR3 residues: CSARGRDIGNIQYC. CDR3 bases: TGCAGTGCTAGAGGGCGGGATATCGGCAACATTCAGTACTGC.

The sample holds a few counts of this clonotype. The V call is TRBV5-8, the J call TRBJ1-1, with 7 bases identical to TRBD1. The junction had 5 bases not matched to a gene; V was cut back by 5 bases and J by 1 base. Germline V lookup: CDR1 SGHTS, CDR2 YDEGEE. The CDR3 has 14 amino acids. This CDR3 is CASRARQGNTEAFF. CDR3 DNA sequence: TGTGCCAGCAGGGCCCGACAGGGGAACACTGAAGCTTTCTTT.

V and J are TRBV7-2 and TRBJ2-3; TRBD2 matches at 9 bases. Trimming at V came to 5 bases and at J to 4 bases, leaving 10 bases not matched to a gene. The CDR3 sequence is 16 residues long. CDR1 is SGHTA and CDR2 is FQGNSA in the germline V gene. CDR3 amino acids: CASSPSGRGGPDTQYF. In DNA, the CDR3 is TGTGCCAGCAGCCCCAGCGGGCGGGGGGGCCCAGATACGCAGTATTTT.

In regard to this clonotype: The conserved final phenylalanine or tryptophan is absent from the CDR3, which likely points to a read error. The chain uses TRBV20-1 and TRBJ2-1; the D call may be TRBD1 or TRBD2 (6 bases each). The germline V gene encodes CDR1 DFQATT and CDR2 SNEGSKA (reference sequence). The CDR3 extends over 12 amino acids. Trimming stripped 5 bases from V and 9 bases from J, with 14 bases between. DNA for the CDR3: TGCAGTGCTGAGGGGGGTCGGGGTGAGCAGTTCTTG. It is translated as CSAEGGRGEQFL.

This clonotype was detected only a few times. The chain couples TRBV7-9 to TRBJ2-5; D is possibly TRBD1 (5 bases). The V gene lost 3 bases and the J gene lost 5 bases, with 10 bases spanning the gap. CDR1 and CDR2 (germline): SEHNR, FQNEAQ (reference sequence). CDR3 length: 13 residues. The CDR3 loop reads CASSFQGGETQYF. CDR3 in DNA: TGTGCCAGCAGCTTCCAGGGTGGGGAGACCCAGTACTTC.

This clonotype was detected ten times or more. This chain connects TRBV6-5 to TRBJ2-5; 11 nucleotides agree with TRBD2. Germline V CDR1 and CDR2: MNHEY, SVGAGI. V lost 2 bases to trimming and J lost 2 bases; unmatched junction nucleotides: 7. The CDR3 contains 17 residues. CDR3 DNA: TGTGCCAGCAGTTACCCGGAGACTAGCGGGGATCAAGAGACCCAGTACTTC. It yields the protein CASSYPETSGDQETQYF.

This chain uses TRBV6-1 with TRBJ1-4; the match to TRBD1 covers 7 bases. This CDR3 is 15 amino acids long. Unmatched junction bases numbered 4, after V lost 6 bases and J lost 0 bases. Per the germline V gene, CDR1 is MNHNS and CDR2 is SASEGT. The CDR3: CASSRDSATNEKLFF. CDR3 coding DNA: TGTGCCAGCAGCCGGGACAGTGCAACTAATGAAAAACTGTTTTTT.

This clonotype was observed many times. This chain joins TRBV29-1 and TRBJ2-1; the match to TRBD2 covers 8 bases. CDR3 length: 13 amino acids. Germline CDR1 and CDR2: SQVTM and ANQGSEA. Losses at the gene ends were 8 bases for V and 1 base for J; bases not matched to a gene: 4. Here the CDR3 reads CSPAGASYNEQFF. The DNA for the CDR3 is TGCAGCCCAGCGGGAGCTTCCTACAATGAGCAGTTCTTC.

This clonotype came up many times. The chain uses TRBV6-5 and TRBJ2-1, with D tentatively TRBD1 (5 bases). The CDR3 extends over 14 amino acids. Germline lookup yields CDR1 MNHEY and CDR2 SVGAGI. The germline V and J ends were trimmed by 0 bases and 6 bases, with 9 bases remaining between them. In DNA form, the CDR3 reads TGTGCCAGCAGTTACTCACGACAGTCCAATGAGCAGTTCTTC. Protein product: CASSYSRQSNEQFF.

This clonotype appeared many times. The chain joins TRBV12-5 to TRBJ2-3; 7 nucleotides agree with TRBD1. Germline trimming cut 4 bases from V and 2 bases from J; bases unmatched to any gene: 3. The CDR3 runs 14 residues. Germline assignment: CDR1 LGHNT and CDR2 FRNRAP. CDR3 residues: CASGWGTDTDTQYF. CDR3 DNA sequence: TGTGCTAGTGGTTGGGGGACAGACACAGATACGCAGTATTTT.

This clonotype came up many times. The J gene is TRBJ2-1, the V gene TRBV29-1; 9 bases match TRBD2. Germline CDR1 reads SQVTM; CDR2 reads ANQGSEA. The CDR3 length is 14 residues. Trimming at V came to 6 bases and at J to 5 bases, leaving 8 bases not matched to a gene. The CDR3 DNA reads TGCAGCGTGGGGTGGCTAGCGGGGAACAATGAGCAGTTCTTC. It is translated as CSVGWLAGNNEQFF.

This clonotype appeared a few times. V gene TRBV25-1 combines with J gene TRBJ2-1; tentative D call: TRBD1 (5 bases). Trimming took 9 bases from V and 6 from J, leaving 12 bases between them. This CDR3 region has 12 residues. Germline V CDR1 and CDR2: MGHDK, SYGVNS. This chain's CDR3 is CASSSGRNEQFF. The CDR3 DNA sequence: TGTGCCAGTAGTTCAGGGCGCAATGAGCAGTTCTTC.

The J gene is TRBJ2-6, the V gene TRBV20-1, with 8 bases lining up with TRBD1. This CDR3 comprises 20 residues. V trimming: 3 bases; J trimming: 1 base; junction bases outside the gene matches: 17. Germline V gene sequence: CDR1 DFQATT, CDR2 SNEGSKA (reference sequence). In DNA, the CDR3 is TGCAGTGCTAGTCCCAGGGGACGTGGGACAGGTTCGTCTGGGGCCAACGTCCTGACTTTC. Translation gives CSASPRGRGTGSSGANVLTF.